A single sample is the source of the 26 T cell receptor beta chains below, sequenced in a study of T cell responses to AZD1222 COVID-19 vaccine. Profiled with immunoSEQ multiplex PCR; TCRdb holds only in-frame clones, not every one. The table has 250,000 to 300,000 clones, around 93% seen once. Specimen: peripheral blood, collected 28 days after the second AZD1222 dose. These TCRs come from an adult who received the AZD1222 COVID-19 vaccine.

The chain has TRBV5-6 and TRBJ1-2; no definite D call. CDR3 size: 16 residues. V shed 4 bases and J shed 4 bases, with 20 bases lying between them. Germline V gene sequence: CDR1 SGHDT, CDR2 YYEEEE. The CDR3 nucleotides are TGTGCCAGCAGCACACTACAGAGCCCATTCCTCTATGGCTACACCTTC. It specifies CASSTLQSPFLYGYTF.

The chain couples TRBV9 to TRBJ1-2, with D maybe TRBD1 (5 bases). The V gene lost 0 bases and the J gene lost 3 bases, with 9 bases spanning the gap. Germline V CDR1 and CDR2: SGDLS, YYNGEE. The CDR3 extends over 14 amino acids. The CDR3 loop reads CASSVDRGHYGYTF. CDR3 sequence (DNA): TGTGCCAGCAGCGTAGACCGGGGCCACTATGGCTACACCTTC. The entire variable domain, with the rest obtained from reference TRBV9 and TRBJ1-2, is as follows: DSGVTQTPKHLITATGQRVTLRCSPRSGDLSVYWYQQSLDQGLQFLIQYYNGEERAKGNILERFSAQQFPDLHSELNLSSLELGDSALYFCASSVDRGHYGYTFGSGTRLTVV.

This chain connects TRBV7-2 to TRBJ1-4; perhaps TRBD1 as D (5 bases). Trimming cost V 1 base and J 10 bases, with 16 bases left between them. The CDR3 runs to 15 residues. CDR1 is SGHTA, CDR2 FQGNSA, per germline. CDR3 loop: CASSLEAGSRGKLFF. The CDR3 DNA reads as TGTGCCAGCAGCTTAGAGGCAGGGTCCCGGGGAAAACTGTTTTTT.

This clone appeared a single time. J is TRBJ2-7 and V is TRBV28; D is undetermined. The CDR3 is made up of 12 amino acids. Trimming removed 2 bases from V and 2 bases from J, with 4 bases in between. Germline assignment: CDR1 MDHEN and CDR2 SYDVKM. Here the CDR3 reads CASSLKTYEQYF. CDR3 nucleotide sequence: TGTGCCAGCAGTTTAAAAACCTACGAGCAGTACTTC.

The chain employs TRBV28 and TRBJ1-2; 7 bases match TRBD1. V shed 5 bases, J shed 6 bases, and the junction held 9 bases outside the gene matches. The CDR3 has 14 amino acids. Germline values: CDR1 MDHEN, CDR2 SYDVKM. The CDR3 reads CASSNAGTADGYTF. DNA for the CDR3: TGTGCCAGCAGTAACGCCGGGACAGCTGATGGCTACACCTTC.

J is TRBJ1-3 and V is TRBV7-3; 7 bases fit TRBD1. Germline V gene lookup returns CDR1 SGHTA and CDR2 FQGTGA. The junction had 8 bases not matched to a gene; V was cut back by 5 bases and J by 4 bases. The CDR3 extends over 15 amino acids. The CDR3 region has the DNA TGTGCCAGCAGCCTAGGGGGCAGAGGGGGAAACACCATATATTTT. Its translation is CASSLGGRGGNTIYF. The full variable domain, rest sourced from reference TRBV7-3 and TRBJ1-3, is GAGVSQTPSNKVTEKGKYVELRCDPISGHTALYWYRQSLGQGPEFLIYFQGTGAADDSGLPNDRFFAVRPEGSVSTLKIQRTERGDSAVYLCASSLGGRGGNTIYFGEGSWLTVV.

The rearrangement uses TRBV19 and TRBJ2-1, with 10 bases that match TRBD1. V gave up 6 bases and J gave up 7 bases; unmatched junction bases: 9. Per the germline V gene, CDR1 is LNHDA and CDR2 is SQIVND (reference sequence). CDR3 length: 15 amino acids. CDR3 DNA: TGTGCCAGTAGCTTAAGGGACAGGGGTAAGAATGAGCAGTTCTTC. Translation gives CASSLRDRGKNEQFF.

The chain couples TRBV14 to TRBJ2-6; D gene ambiguous. Per germline, CDR1 SGHDN and CDR2 FVKESK. V was pared by 2 bases and J by 2 bases, with 10 bases between. The CDR3 extends over 16 amino acids. The CDR3 DNA reads as TGTGCCAGCAGCCAACCAGGATACGCTGGGGCCAACGTCCTGACTTTC. Its protein is CASSQPGYAGANVLTF.

The gene calls are TRBV7-2 and TRBJ2-1, with D perhaps TRBD1 (6 bases). Germline CDR1 reads SGHTA; CDR2 reads FQGNSA. This CDR3 region has 13 residues. V was cut by 5 bases and J by 9 bases, with 14 bases left in between. The CDR3 reads CASSPAGVGEQFF. The CDR3, as DNA: TGTGCCAGCAGCCCAGCAGGGGTGGGTGAGCAGTTCTTC.

V and J are TRBV28 and TRBJ2-7; D is possibly TRBD1 (6 bases). V lost 6 bases and J lost 4, with 13 bases in between. CDR3 length: 13 amino acids. Germline V CDR1 and CDR2: MDHEN, SYDVKM. DNA for the CDR3: TGTGCCAGCAGAACAGGGTTTGAGTACGAGCAGTACTTC. Residues: CASRTGFEYEQYF.

V is TRBV18 and J is TRBJ1-5, with TRBD1 matching over 7 bases. Germline CDR1 KGHSH, CDR2 LQKENI. The CDR3 contains 15 residues. Trimming at V came to 6 bases and at J to 4 bases, leaving 9 bases not matched to a gene. The CDR3 DNA reads as TGTGCCAGCTCGTCGGGGCAGGGGGGTAATCAGCCCCAGCATTTT. This encodes CASSSGQGGNQPQHF.

The genes are TRBV19 and TRBJ2-2, with a tentative D call TRBD2 (6 bases). V dropped 10 bases and J dropped 0 bases, with 12 bases sitting between them. The CDR3 is 14 residues long. The germline CDR1 and CDR2 sequences are LNHDA and SQIVND (reference sequence). This chain's CDR3 is CATRRGTNTGELFF. In DNA form, the CDR3 reads TGTGCCACCAGGAGGGGAACGAACACCGGGGAGCTGTTTTTT.

The V gene is TRBV7-2, the J gene TRBJ1-2; D is uncertain. There are 14 residues in the CDR3. CDR1 is SGHTA, CDR2 FQGNSA, per germline. The germline V and J ends were trimmed by 6 bases and 4 bases, with 15 bases remaining between them. CDR3 sequence (DNA): TGTGCCAGCAGTTACTCCTGGCGGGGCTATGGCTACACCTTC. Its translation is CASSYSWRGYGYTF.

V usage is TRBV19 and J usage is TRBJ2-3; 13 nucleotides align to TRBD2. V gave up 5 bases and J gave up 6 bases; unmatched junction bases: 5. Germline V gene sequence: CDR1 LNHDA, CDR2 SQIVND (reference sequence). The CDR3 covers 15 residues. The DNA for the CDR3 is TGTGCCAGTAGTGGGACTAGCGGGATCCGTGATACGCAGTATTTT. Its protein product is CASSGTSGIRDTQYF.

This rearrangement joins TRBV11-1 to TRBJ2-3; TRBD2 matches at 15 bases. J was trimmed by 8 bases and V by 5 bases; bases with no gene match: 8. CDR1 and CDR2 (germline): SGHAT, FQDESV (reference sequence). The CDR3 contains 16 residues. The CDR3 region is CASSPRTSGGEATQYF. The CDR3 DNA follows: TGTGCCAGCAGCCCGCGGACTAGCGGGGGGGAGGCTACGCAGTATTTT.

The chain links TRBV4-1 to TRBJ1-6, with D unresolved. This CDR3 spans 13 amino acids. CDR1 MGHRA and CDR2 YSYEKL come from the germline V gene. Trimming took off 1 base at V and 8 bases at J, with 6 bases between the two ends. The CDR3 DNA is TGCGCCAGCAGCCAAGGGTCCGATTCACCCCTCCACTTT. This encodes CASSQGSDSPLHF.

J is TRBJ2-1 and V is TRBV9, with unresolved D. CDR3 length: 14 residues. Trimming removed 0 bases at V and 8 bases at J, with 12 bases between. Germline CDR1 and CDR2: SGDLS and YYNGEE. CDR3 amino acids: CASSVANALDEQFF. DNA for the CDR3: TGTGCCAGCAGCGTAGCTAATGCCCTAGATGAGCAGTTCTTC.

About this clone: Distinct nucleotide sequences in the sample also encode this CDR3. V is TRBV10-2 and J is TRBJ2-7, with D perhaps TRBD2 (5 bases). The CDR3 loop spans 12 amino acids. The V gene's germline CDR1 is WSHSY and CDR2 SAAADI. Trimming took off 8 bases at V and 0 bases at J, with 8 bases between the two ends. The CDR3 region is CASRDPSYEQYF. As DNA, the CDR3 is TGCGCCAGCCGGGATCCCTCCTACGAGCAGTACTTC.

The CDR3 coding sequence is TGTGCCAGCAGCGTAGATGGGGTAACCGGGGAGCTGTTTTTT. Translating it yields CASSVDGVTGELFF. V gene TRBV9 combines with J gene TRBJ2-2; D not certain. Germline-derived CDR1 and CDR2 are SGDLS and YYNGEE. Deletions cut 0 bases from V and 5 bases from J, with 8 bases between. The CDR3 has 14 amino acids.

The chain employs TRBV24-1 and TRBJ2-3, with D perhaps TRBD1 or TRBD2 (5 bases each). Trimming removed 4 bases at V and 5 bases at J, with 12 bases between. This CDR3 is 14 amino acids long. Per germline, CDR1 KGHDR and CDR2 SFDVKD. This CDR3 is CATSDPGREDTQYF. The CDR3 DNA reads as TGTGCCACCAGTGACCCAGGGAGAGAAGATACGCAGTATTTT.

This clone was detected once. The chain recombines TRBV5-1 with TRBJ2-2; 9 nucleotides align to TRBD1. The CDR3 is 18 residues long. Unmatched junction bases numbered 11, after V lost 4 bases and J lost 1 base. The germline CDR1 and CDR2 sequences are SGHRS and YFSETQ. The CDR3 loop reads CASSPGRGDRENTGELFF. CDR3 coding DNA: TGCGCCAGCAGCCCCGGCCGGGGGGACAGGGAGAACACCGGGGAGCTGTTTTTT. The full variable domain, rest sourced from reference TRBV5-1 and TRBJ2-2, is KAGVTQTPRYLIKTRGQQVTLSCSPISGHRSVSWYQQTPGQGLQFLFEYFSETQRNKGNFPGRFSGRQFSNSRSEMNVSTLELGDSALYLCASSPGRGDRENTGELFFGEGSRLTVL.

The J gene is TRBJ2-2, the V gene TRBV12-3 or TRBV12-4; D is undetermined. This CDR3 comprises 13 residues. V was trimmed by 3 bases and J by 1 base, leaving 3 bases between them. The CDR3 spells CASSFWNTGELFF. CDR3 sequence (DNA): TGTGCCAGCAGTTTCTGGAACACCGGGGAGCTGTTTTTT.

The CDR3 loop reads CASSLNRDWHTEAFF. CDR3 in DNA: TGTGCCAGCAGCTTGAACAGGGATTGGCACACTGAAGCTTTCTTT. The V gene is TRBV7-9, the J gene TRBJ1-1, with a tentative D call TRBD1 (6 bases). V dropped 3 bases and J dropped 3 bases, with 14 bases sitting between them. Germline lookup yields CDR1 SEHNR and CDR2 FQNEAQ (reference sequence). The length of the CDR3 is 15 residues.

V is TRBV28 and J is TRBJ2-1, with D uncertain. The germline V gene encodes CDR1 MDHEN and CDR2 SYDVKM. The CDR3 has 10 residues. V was cut by 6 bases and J by 10 bases, with 7 bases left in between. The CDR3 DNA sequence: TGTGCCAGCAGCCTCAGGGAGCAGTTCTTC. Translated: CASSLREQFF.

This rearrangement joins TRBV28 to TRBJ1-3; TRBD1 aligns across 7 bases. Losses at the gene ends were 2 bases for V and 0 bases for J; bases not matched to a gene: 1. This CDR3 spans 15 amino acids. Germline values: CDR1 MDHEN, CDR2 SYDVKM. The CDR3: CASSLTGASGNTIYF. CDR3 bases: TGTGCCAGCAGTTTAACAGGGGCCTCTGGAAACACCATATATTTT.

The genes are TRBV6-5 and TRBJ1-2; D might be TRBD1 (5 bases). The CDR3 has 14 amino acids. Germline CDR1 MNHEY, CDR2 SVGAGI. Trimming took off 0 bases at V and 0 bases at J, with 5 bases between the two ends. The CDR3 DNA reads as TGTGCCAGCAGTTACTCGACAGCTAACTATGGCTACACCTTC. This codes for CASSYSTANYGYTF.